This TCR beta chain came from a study of vaccination and CD4 T cells after COVID-19. The overall study: SARS-CoV-2 had been detected by nasal swab PCR in convalescent patients; roughly 9 were mild, one severe.

Details on this clonotype: Its antigen is currently unknown.

Sequencing of DNA taken from cultured CD4+ T cells relied on the Oncomine TCR Beta short-read assay. One entry per CDR3 protein, called by TCRdb with MiXCR from the PCR reads. The table shows some 18,000 distinct CDR3 sequences, with about half occurring only once. Regarding treatment: roughly ten-day PBMC culture with coronavirus spike peptide pools or control peptides (ViraFEST assay). This specimen consisted of CD4+ T cells from blood, cultured in vitro, obtained before SARS-CoV-2 vaccination. This sequence originates from a human donor who had recovered from COVID-19.

CDR3 loop: CASIVSRGPAGELFF. The CDR3 DNA reads as TGTGCCAGCATAGTCAGCAGGGGTCCCGCCGGGGAGCTGTTTTTT. The chain combines TRBV28 with TRBJ2-2; TRBD1 is a possible D gene (6 bases). This CDR3 has 15 residues. Between the trimmed V and J ends, which lost 7 bases and 6 bases, there was a span of 18 bases. Per germline, CDR1 MDHEN and CDR2 SYDVKM.